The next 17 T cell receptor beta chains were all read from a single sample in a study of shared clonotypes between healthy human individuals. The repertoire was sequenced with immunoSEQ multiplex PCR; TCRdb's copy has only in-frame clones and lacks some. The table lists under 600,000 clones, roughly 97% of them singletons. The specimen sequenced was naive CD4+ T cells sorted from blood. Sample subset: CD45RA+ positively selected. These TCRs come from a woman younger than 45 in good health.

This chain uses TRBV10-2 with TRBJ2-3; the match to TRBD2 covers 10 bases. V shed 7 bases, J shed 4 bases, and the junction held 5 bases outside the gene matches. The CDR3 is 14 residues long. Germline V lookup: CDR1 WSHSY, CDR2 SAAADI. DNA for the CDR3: TGCGCCAGCATGGGGCTAGCGGGAGCAGATACGCAGTATTTT. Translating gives CASMGLAGADTQYF.

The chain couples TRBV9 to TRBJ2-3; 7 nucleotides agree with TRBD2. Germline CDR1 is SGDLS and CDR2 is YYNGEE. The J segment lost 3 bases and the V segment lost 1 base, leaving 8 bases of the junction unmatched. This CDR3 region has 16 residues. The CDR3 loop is CASSVPIGRGTDTQYF. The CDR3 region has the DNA TGTGCCAGCAGCGTACCGATAGGGAGGGGAACAGATACGCAGTATTTT.

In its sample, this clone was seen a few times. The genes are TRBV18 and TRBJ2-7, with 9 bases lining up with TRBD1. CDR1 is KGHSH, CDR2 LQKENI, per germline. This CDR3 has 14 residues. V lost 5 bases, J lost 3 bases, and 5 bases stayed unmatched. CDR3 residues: CASSSPGQGYEQYF. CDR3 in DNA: TGTGCCAGCTCATCGCCGGGACAGGGCTACGAGCAGTACTTC.

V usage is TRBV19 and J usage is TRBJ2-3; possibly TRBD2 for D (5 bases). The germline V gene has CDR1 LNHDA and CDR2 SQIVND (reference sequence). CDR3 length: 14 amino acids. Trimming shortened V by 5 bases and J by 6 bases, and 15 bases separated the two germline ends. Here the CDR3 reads CASSARRSRDTQYF. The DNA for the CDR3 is TGTGCCAGTAGTGCCCGGAGGTCCAGGGATACGCAGTATTTT.

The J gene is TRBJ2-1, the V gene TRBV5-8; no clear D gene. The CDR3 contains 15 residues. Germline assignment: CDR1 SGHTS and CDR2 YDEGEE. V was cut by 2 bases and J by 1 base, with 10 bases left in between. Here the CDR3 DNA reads TGTGCCAGCAGCTTCGGGTGGGTTTCCTACAATGAGCAGTTCTTC. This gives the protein CASSFGWVSYNEQFF.

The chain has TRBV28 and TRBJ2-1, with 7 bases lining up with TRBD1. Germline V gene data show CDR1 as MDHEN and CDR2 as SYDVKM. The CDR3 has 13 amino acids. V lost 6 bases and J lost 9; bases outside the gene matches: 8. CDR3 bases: TGTGCCAGCAGACAGGGGTTCGATGGTGAGCAGTTCTTC. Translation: CASRQGFDGEQFF.

CDR3 sequence reads: CASSLGPSDTEAFF. The CDR3 DNA reads as TGTGCCAGCAGCTTAGGGCCCTCGGACACTGAAGCTTTCTTT. The gene calls are TRBV7-9 and TRBJ1-1; D remains ambiguous. The germline V and J ends were trimmed by 1 base and 3 bases, with 9 bases remaining between them. The CDR3 contains 14 residues. CDR1 is SEHNR and CDR2 is FQNEAQ in the germline V gene (reference sequence).

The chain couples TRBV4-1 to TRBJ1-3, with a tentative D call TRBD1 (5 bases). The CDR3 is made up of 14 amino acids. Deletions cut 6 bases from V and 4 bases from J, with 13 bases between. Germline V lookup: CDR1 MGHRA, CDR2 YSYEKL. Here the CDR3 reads CASSPGDAGNTIYF. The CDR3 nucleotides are TGCGCCAGCAGTCCTGGGGACGCCGGAAACACCATATATTTT.

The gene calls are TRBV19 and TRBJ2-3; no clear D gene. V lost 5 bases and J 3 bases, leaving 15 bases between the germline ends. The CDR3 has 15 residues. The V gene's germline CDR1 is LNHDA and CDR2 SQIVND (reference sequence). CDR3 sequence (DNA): TGTGCCAGTAGTGTTCAACCCCTGGATACAGATACGCAGTATTTT. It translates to CASSVQPLDTDTQYF.

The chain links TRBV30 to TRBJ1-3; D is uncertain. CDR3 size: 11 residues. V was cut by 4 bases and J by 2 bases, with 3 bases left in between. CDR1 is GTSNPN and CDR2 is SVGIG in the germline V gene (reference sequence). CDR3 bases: TGTGCCTGGAACACTGGAAACACCATATATTTT. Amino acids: CAWNTGNTIYF.

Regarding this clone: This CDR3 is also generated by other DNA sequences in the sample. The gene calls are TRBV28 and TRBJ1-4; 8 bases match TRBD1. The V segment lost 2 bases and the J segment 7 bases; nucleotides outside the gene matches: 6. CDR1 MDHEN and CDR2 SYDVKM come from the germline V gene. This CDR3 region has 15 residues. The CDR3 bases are TGTGCCAGCAGTTTACCCGGACAGGGAGGTGAAAAACTGTTTTTT. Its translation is CASSLPGQGGEKLFF.

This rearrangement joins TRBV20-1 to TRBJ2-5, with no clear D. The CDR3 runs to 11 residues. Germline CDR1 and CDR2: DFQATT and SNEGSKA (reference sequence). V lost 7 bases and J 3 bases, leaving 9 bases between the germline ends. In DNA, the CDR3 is TGCAGTGATGGTGGGAAAGAGACCCAGTACTTC. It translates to CSDGGKETQYF.

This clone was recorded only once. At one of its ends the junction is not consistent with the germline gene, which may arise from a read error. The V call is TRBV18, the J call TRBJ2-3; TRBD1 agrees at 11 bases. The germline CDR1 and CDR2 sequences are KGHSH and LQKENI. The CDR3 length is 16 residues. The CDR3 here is CASPPQGQGGTDTQYF. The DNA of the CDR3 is TGTGCCAGCCCACCCCAGGGACAGGGGGGCACAGATACGCAGTATTTT.

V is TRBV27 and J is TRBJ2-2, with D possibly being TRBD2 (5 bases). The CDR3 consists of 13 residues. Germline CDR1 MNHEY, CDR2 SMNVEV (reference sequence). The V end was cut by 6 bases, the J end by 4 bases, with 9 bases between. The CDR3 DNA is TGTGCCAGCAGCTCCCGGGGCACCGGGGAGCTGTTTTTT. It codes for CASSSRGTGELFF.

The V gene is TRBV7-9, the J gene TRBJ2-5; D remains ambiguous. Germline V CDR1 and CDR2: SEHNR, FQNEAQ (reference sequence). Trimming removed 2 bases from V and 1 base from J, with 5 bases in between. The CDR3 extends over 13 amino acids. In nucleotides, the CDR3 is TGTGCCAGCAGCTTAAATCTCCAAGAGACCCAGTACTTC. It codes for CASSLNLQETQYF. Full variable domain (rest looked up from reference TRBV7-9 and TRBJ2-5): DTGVSQNPRHKITKRGQNVTFRCDPISEHNRLYWYRQTLGQGPEFLTYFQNEAQLEKSRLLSDRFSAERPKGSFSTLEIQRTEQGDSAMYLCASSLNLQETQYFGPGTRLLVL.

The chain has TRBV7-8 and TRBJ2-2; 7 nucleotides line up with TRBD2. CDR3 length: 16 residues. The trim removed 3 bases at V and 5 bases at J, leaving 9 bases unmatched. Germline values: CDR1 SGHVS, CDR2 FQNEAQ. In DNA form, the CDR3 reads TGTGCCAGCAGCTTTAGGGCGGGAGTGGGGACCGGGGAGCTGTTTTTT. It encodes CASSFRAGVGTGELFF.

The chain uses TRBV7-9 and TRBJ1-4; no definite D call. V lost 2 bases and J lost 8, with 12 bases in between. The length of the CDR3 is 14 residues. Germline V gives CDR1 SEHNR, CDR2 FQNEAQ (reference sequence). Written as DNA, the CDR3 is TGTGCCAGCAGCTTAAATGGCCAGAACGAAAAACTGTTTTTT. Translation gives CASSLNGQNEKLFF.